This entry lists 30 T cell receptor beta chains sequenced from one sample in a study of prognosis after radiotherapy for stage I lung cancer. Amplification of the TCR beta CDR3 (from genomic DNA) was done by two-round multiplex PCR. Primers targeting each individual TRBV and TRBJ gene were applied in first-round PCR. Using its own MiXCR run on the multiplex PCR reads, TCRdb lists one record per CDR3 protein. The table shows roughly 13,000 distinct CDR3 sequences, with approximately 30% occurring only once. The material was PBMCs, obtained before or after stereotactic body radiation therapy (not recorded which). The receptors shown here come from a donor aged 50 or older with non-small cell lung cancer.

Remarks on this clonotype: One junction end disagrees with the germline gene, perhaps due to a read error. The V gene is TRBV15, the J gene TRBJ2-3, with D perhaps matching TRBD2 (7 bases). The CDR3 has 16 residues. CDR1 LNHNV and CDR2 YYDKDF come from the germline V gene (reference sequence). The DNA of the CDR3 is TGTGACACCAGCCCAGAACTGCGGGGGCAGGGAGATACGCAGTATTTT. Protein: CDTSPELRGQGDTQYF.

This clonotype came up many times. The chain uses TRBV19 and TRBJ2-5; D is uncertain. Germline CDR1 LNHDA, CDR2 SQIVND (reference sequence). The CDR3 extends over 13 amino acids. Deletions cut 3 bases from V and 6 bases from J, with 11 bases between. Written as DNA, the CDR3 is TGTGCCAGTAGTATTAACGAGTTCCAGACCCAGTACTTC. Residues: CASSINEFQTQYF.

J is TRBJ1-3 and V is TRBV27; a weak D match, TRBD1 (6 bases). V lost 1 base, J lost 4 bases, and 17 bases lay in between. The germline V gene has CDR1 MNHEY and CDR2 SMNVEV (reference sequence). CDR3 length equals 17 residues. The CDR3: CASSLLIGGLRGNTIYF. DNA for the CDR3: TGTGCCAGCAGTTTATTAATCGGGGGGCTGAGGGGAAACACCATATATTTT.

V and J are TRBV6-1 and TRBJ2-3; the D is unclear. This CDR3 has 14 residues. Germline loops: CDR1 MNHNS, CDR2 SASEGT. CDR3 DNA: TGTACCATCTCGAAACCCCCTAGCACAGATACGCAGTATTTT. It encodes CTISKPPSTDTQYF.

This clonotype was counted at least ten times. A much more abundant neighbour one base away suggests this may be a read error. The rearrangement joins TRBV28 to TRBJ2-1; 8 nucleotides align to TRBD2. The CDR3 has 16 amino acids. After removal of 0 bases from V and 2 bases from J, the junction contained 3 bases not matched to a gene. CDR1 and CDR2 (germline): MDHEN, SYDVKM. CDR3 sequence reads: CASSLCGSGAYNEQFF. The CDR3, as DNA: TGTGCCAGCAGTTTATGTGGTAGCGGGGCCTACAATGAGCAGTTCTTC.

Relative to its sample, this clonotype is medium-sized. The chain carries TRBV2 and TRBJ2-5, with TRBD1 matching over 10 bases. After removal of 6 bases from V and 5 bases from J, the junction contained 9 bases not matched to a gene. The CDR3 length is 15 residues. The germline CDR1 and CDR2 sequences are SNHLY and FYNNEI. The CDR3 region is CASRIRQGARETQYF. As DNA, the CDR3 is TGTGCCAGCAGGATCAGACAGGGGGCCCGGGAGACCCAGTACTTC.

This clonotype came up many times. This sequence joins TRBV20-1 and TRBJ2-7; D is undetermined. Trimming pared 3 bases from V and 1 base from J, leaving 7 bases between. Germline assignment: CDR1 DFQATT and CDR2 SNEGSKA (reference sequence). This CDR3 is 12 amino acids long. For the CDR3, the DNA is TGCAGTGCTAGTGCAGGATCCTACGAGCAGTACTTC. Amino acid sequence: CSASAGSYEQYF.

V usage is TRBV4-1 and J usage is TRBJ1-3, with 8 bases identical to TRBD1. V was pared by 2 bases and J by 4 bases, with 7 bases of the junction left unmatched. The CDR3 has 16 residues. Germline CDR1 reads MGHRA; CDR2 reads YSYEKL. The CDR3 is CASSQPSTGAGNTIYF. CDR3 in DNA: TGCGCCAGCAGCCAACCCTCGACAGGGGCAGGAAACACCATATATTTT.

This clonotype ranks as medium-sized. The chain links TRBV9 to TRBJ1-2; tentative D call: TRBD1 (5 bases). The V gene's germline CDR1 is SGDLS and CDR2 YYNGEE. The CDR3 extends over 14 amino acids. Trimming shortened V by 4 bases and J by 5 bases, and 15 bases separated the two germline ends. The chain's CDR3 is CASSPWGGGYGYTF. The CDR3 DNA reads TGTGCCAGCAGCCCGTGGGGGGGAGGGTATGGCTACACCTTC.

The V call is TRBV7-2, the J call TRBJ2-7; the D gene is possibly TRBD2 (6 bases). Germline CDR1 SGHTA, CDR2 FQGNSA. CDR3 length: 17 amino acids. V lost 5 bases to trimming and J lost 0 bases, with 20 bases between them. The CDR3 reads CASSMTRQAAYSYEQYF. DNA for the CDR3: TGTGCCAGCAGCATGACTAGACAAGCGGCCTACTCCTACGAGCAGTACTTC.

This clonotype was counted ten times or more. The chain carries TRBV20-1 and TRBJ2-7; 12 positions agree with TRBD2. The germline CDR1 and CDR2 sequences are DFQATT and SNEGSKA (reference sequence). The V segment lost 0 bases and the J segment 7 bases; nucleotides outside the gene matches: 10. The CDR3 is 16 amino acids. DNA of the CDR3: TGCAGTGCTAGAGATTCTAGCGGGAGGGCCGAGAGGGAGCAGTACTTC. It specifies CSARDSSGRAEREQYF.

The sample holds many counts of this clonotype. The chain couples TRBV5-8 to TRBJ1-5; 10 nucleotides align to TRBD1. Germline-derived CDR1 and CDR2 are SGHTS and YDEGEE. Trimming cost V 3 bases and J 2 bases; bases outside gene matches: 8. The CDR3 covers 17 residues. In DNA form, the CDR3 reads TGTGCCAGCAGCTCACGGACAGGGGGTGGTGGCAATCAGCCCCAGCATTTT. The encoded protein is CASSSRTGGGGNQPQHF.

This clonotype showed up many times. This chain joins TRBV2 and TRBJ1-1; perhaps TRBD1 as D (5 bases). The germline V and J ends were trimmed by 5 bases and 1 base, with 11 bases remaining between them. The CDR3 extends over 14 amino acids. In germline, CDR1 is SNHLY, CDR2 FYNNEI. The CDR3 is CASSPREGNTEAFF. The CDR3, as DNA: TGTGCCAGCAGTCCCAGGGAGGGGAACACTGAAGCTTTCTTT.

This clonotype was seen many times. CDR3 protein: CASNFLWGSQPQHF. The CDR3 DNA reads TGTGCCAGCAATTTTCTGTGGGGGAGTCAGCCCCAGCATTTT. The V call is TRBV12-3 or TRBV12-4, the J call TRBJ1-5; D is perhaps TRBD1 (5 bases). Trimming took 7 bases from V and 6 from J, leaving 16 bases between them. This CDR3 is built from 14 residues.

The chain couples TRBV28 to TRBJ1-1; no firm D call. CDR1 is MDHEN, CDR2 SYDVKM, per germline. V was shortened by 7 bases and J by 0 bases, with 15 bases between the two germline ends. The CDR3 totals 15 residues. The CDR3 is CASTLVLVVNTEAFF. The CDR3, as DNA: TGTGCCAGCACTCTGGTTTTGGTTGTGAACACTGAAGCTTTCTTT.

The rearrangement links TRBV6-2 or TRBV6-3 to TRBJ2-3; D may be TRBD2 (6 bases). The CDR3 totals 15 residues. V lost 6 bases, J lost 4 bases, and 17 bases lay in between. Germline lookup yields CDR1 MNHEY and CDR2 SVGEGT. CDR3 in amino acids: CASSRDLPNSDTQYF. DNA for the CDR3: TGTGCCAGCAGCAGGGACTTACCAAACTCAGATACGCAGTATTTT.

This clonotype occurred many times. The chain carries TRBV9 and TRBJ1-5, with D perhaps TRBD1 (5 bases). The CDR3 contains 15 residues. With 0 bases removed from V and 2 bases from J, the gap between germline ends came to 9 bases. From germline, CDR1 is SGDLS and CDR2 YYNGEE. The CDR3 is CASSVGGSGNQPQHF. The DNA of the CDR3 is TGTGCCAGCAGCGTAGGGGGGAGTGGCAATCAGCCCCAGCATTTT.

This clonotype is deemed medium-sized. V usage is TRBV11-2 and J usage is TRBJ1-2; TRBD1 might be the D (5 bases). There are 14 residues in the CDR3. Trimming removed 0 bases at V and 9 bases at J, with 14 bases between. CDR1 SGHAT and CDR2 FQNNGV come from the germline V gene. CDR3 nucleotides: TGTGCCAGCAGCTTAGATCCTGGGACCTGGAGCTACACCTTC. Residues: CASSLDPGTWSYTF.

This clonotype counts as medium-sized (0.01 to 0.1%). The chain couples TRBV6-2 or TRBV6-3 to TRBJ2-2; no reliable D call. V was cut by 5 bases and J by 0 bases, with 4 bases left in between. Germline V gives CDR1 MNHEY, CDR2 SVGEGT. The CDR3 spans 13 residues. The CDR3 sequence: CASSDPNTGELFF. CDR3 nucleotide sequence: TGTGCCAGCAGTGATCCGAACACCGGGGAGCTGTTTTTT.

This clonotype ranks as medium-sized. The chain is built from TRBV6-1 and TRBJ2-1, with 13 bases that match TRBD2. Per the germline V gene, CDR1 is MNHNS and CDR2 is SASEGT. V trimming: 3 bases; J trimming: 1 base; junction bases outside the gene matches: 3. The CDR3 contains 17 residues. The DNA of the CDR3 is TGTGCCAGCAGTGAGACTAGCGGGGGGAATTCCTACAATGAGCAGTTCTTC. Protein product: CASSETSGGNSYNEQFF.

DNA for the CDR3: TGTGCCAGCAGTTACGGGTATGGCTATGGAAACACCATATATTTT. Protein product: CASSYGYGYGNTIYF. This sequence joins TRBV6-2 or TRBV6-3 and TRBJ1-3; unclear D gene. Trimming left V 2 bases short and J 3 bases short, with 11 bases between. The CDR3 length is 15 residues. Germline CDR1 reads MNHEY; CDR2 reads SVGEGT.

This clonotype was found many times. The CDR3 DNA is TGTGCCAGTAGTATCCGGAGGACAGATACGCAGTATTTT. As protein: CASSIRRTDTQYF. The chain is built from TRBV19 and TRBJ2-3; possibly TRBD2 for D (5 bases). The V gene's germline CDR1 is LNHDA and CDR2 SQIVND (reference sequence). This CDR3 contains 13 residues. V was cut by 3 bases and J by 3 bases, with 7 bases left in between.

This clonotype was found many times. This chain connects TRBV5-6 to TRBJ1-5, with 9 bases identical to TRBD1. Per the germline V gene, CDR1 is SGHDT and CDR2 is YYEEEE. The trim removed 4 bases at V and 4 bases at J, leaving 9 bases unmatched. The CDR3 has 16 amino acids. CDR3 in amino acids: CASSPRDRAHNQPQHF. DNA for the CDR3: TGTGCCAGCAGCCCCCGGGACAGGGCGCATAATCAGCCCCAGCATTTT.

The DNA for the CDR3 is TGTGCCAGCAGTTTAGCGGGCGGTCAGCCAAAGCATTTT. Amino acids: CASSLAGGQPKHF. The chain joins TRBV27 to TRBJ1-5; D call uncertain. Germline CDR1 MNHEY, CDR2 SMNVEV (reference sequence). This CDR3 region has 13 residues. With 2 bases removed from V and 14 bases from J, the gap between germline ends came to 16 bases.

As regards this clonotype: A read error is the likely source, as a far larger clone sits one nucleotide away. The rearrangement links TRBV6-4 to TRBJ2-7; D remains ambiguous. The germline V gene has CDR1 MRHNA and CDR2 SNTAGT. Trimming left V 5 bases short and J 0 bases short, with 14 bases between. CDR3 length equals 15 residues. DNA of the CDR3: TGTGCCAGCAGTTACAGTCATCTCGGCTCCTACGAGCAGTACTTC. Translating gives CASSYSHLGSYEQYF.

This clonotype has at least ten counts. This sequence joins TRBV20-1 and TRBJ1-5; TRBD1 matches 8 bases. Per the germline V gene, CDR1 is DFQATT and CDR2 is SNEGSKA (reference sequence). The CDR3 extends over 15 amino acids. V trimming: 6 bases; J trimming: 6 bases; junction bases outside the gene matches: 13. The CDR3 protein is CSAPPSQGASQPQHF. CDR3 DNA: TGCAGTGCCCCCCCTTCCCAGGGGGCCAGTCAGCCCCAGCATTTT.

This clonotype was counted at least ten times. The CDR3 here is CSARRETHAYEQYF. In DNA, the CDR3 is TGCAGTGCTAGGCGGGAAACCCACGCCTACGAGCAGTACTTC. The rearrangement uses TRBV20-1 and TRBJ2-7; a weak D match, TRBD2 (6 bases). The germline CDR1 and CDR2 sequences are DFQATT and SNEGSKA (reference sequence). The CDR3 consists of 14 residues. V dropped 3 bases and J dropped 2 bases, with 14 bases sitting between them.

This clonotype is labeled medium-sized. The chain has TRBV6-2 or TRBV6-3 and TRBJ2-7, with D possibly being TRBD2 (5 bases). The V end was cut by 5 bases, the J end by 4 bases, with 15 bases between. Germline V gives CDR1 MNHEY, CDR2 SVGEGT. The CDR3 has 14 amino acids. The CDR3: CASSEGLRRYEQYF. The CDR3 coding sequence is TGTGCCAGCAGTGAAGGGTTAAGGAGGTACGAGCAGTACTTC.

This clonotype was observed many times. CDR3 amino acids: CASTLRSRRGPQHF. The CDR3 nucleotides read TGTGCCAGCACGCTCCGATCGCGTCGAGGGCCCCAGCATTTT. The chain is built from TRBV28 and TRBJ1-5; D not certain. Trimming took 7 bases from V and 9 from J, leaving 19 bases between them. The germline V gene encodes CDR1 MDHEN and CDR2 SYDVKM. The CDR3 is 14 residues long.

Concerning this clonotype itself: This sequence is one base from a far larger clone and is likely a read error. The chain links TRBV6-8 to TRBJ2-3; D tentatively fits TRBD1 or TRBD2 (5 bases each). This CDR3 comprises 17 residues. Germline CDR1 is MNHGY and CDR2 is SAAAGT. Trimming shortened V by 9 bases and J by 1 base, and 23 bases separated the two germline ends. CDR3 in amino acids: CASSGLEGLQGTDTQYF. CDR3 DNA: TGTGCCAGTTCAGGGCTAGAGGGGTTACAAGGCACAGATACGCAGTATTTT.